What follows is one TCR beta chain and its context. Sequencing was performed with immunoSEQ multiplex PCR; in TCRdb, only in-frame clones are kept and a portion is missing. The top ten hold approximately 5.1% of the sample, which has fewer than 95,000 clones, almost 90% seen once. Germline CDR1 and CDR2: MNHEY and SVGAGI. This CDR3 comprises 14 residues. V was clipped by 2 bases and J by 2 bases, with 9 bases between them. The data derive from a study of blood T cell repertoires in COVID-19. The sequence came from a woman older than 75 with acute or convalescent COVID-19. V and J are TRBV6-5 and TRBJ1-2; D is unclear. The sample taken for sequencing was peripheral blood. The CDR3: CASSYREMNYGYTF. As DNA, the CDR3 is TGTGCCAGCAGTTACAGGGAGATGAACTATGGCTACACCTTC.